What follows are 27 T cell receptor beta chains derived from one specimen sequenced in a study of blood T cell repertoires in COVID-19. The assay was immunoSEQ multiplex PCR, and TCRdb's table has in-frame clones only and misses some. The data show around 190,000 clones, about 81% seen once. Input material: PBMCs or T cells enriched from blood (not recorded which). Receptor source: a man aged 40-55 years who had recovered from COVID-19.

V gene TRBV28 combines with J gene TRBJ1-2, with 7 bases that match TRBD1. The ends lost 3 bases at V and 8 bases at J; junction bases unmatched: 9. Germline CDR1 and CDR2: MDHEN and SYDVKM. The CDR3 consists of 14 residues. The CDR3 bases are TGTGCCAGCAGTTTCCTCGACAGGGTTGGCGGCTACACCTTC. It codes for CASSFLDRVGGYTF.

This clone was seen just once. The chain is built from TRBV18 and TRBJ1-2; D may be TRBD1 (6 bases). Trimming shortened V by 3 bases and J by 6 bases, and 23 bases separated the two germline ends. CDR3 length: 17 amino acids. Germline values: CDR1 KGHSH, CDR2 LQKENI. The CDR3 DNA follows: TGTGCCAGCTCACCCGATTCAAAACAGGGTTGGCCCCATGGCTACACCTTC. This gives the protein CASSPDSKQGWPHGYTF.

The V gene is TRBV27, the J gene TRBJ1-4, with TRBD1 matching 7 bases. The J segment lost 0 bases and the V segment lost 2 bases, leaving 9 bases of the junction unmatched. This CDR3 has 18 amino acids. Germline CDR1 reads MNHEY; CDR2 reads SMNVEV (reference sequence). CDR3 sequence: CASSLRASDRTTNEKLFF. The CDR3 coding sequence is TGTGCCAGCAGTTTACGGGCCTCGGACAGGACAACTAATGAAAAACTGTTTTTT.

The J gene is TRBJ2-7, the V gene TRBV6-5; a weak D match, TRBD2 (6 bases). V was pared by 6 bases and J by 3 bases, with 9 bases between. CDR1 is MNHEY, CDR2 SVGAGI, per germline. The CDR3 extends over 12 amino acids. CDR3 sequence reads: CASRGGDYEQYF. DNA for the CDR3: TGTGCCAGCAGGGGCGGGGACTACGAGCAGTACTTC.

The V gene is TRBV19, the J gene TRBJ2-7, with 7 positions matching TRBD2. V dropped 3 bases and J dropped 6; count of bases not matched to a gene: 8. This CDR3 has 14 residues. The germline CDR1 and CDR2 sequences are LNHDA and SQIVND (reference sequence). CDR3 nucleotides: TGTGCCAGTAGTATTGGCGGGAGTCTTACCGAGCAGTACTTC. It yields the protein CASSIGGSLTEQYF.

Only a few counts were recorded for this clone. This chain uses TRBV12-3 or TRBV12-4 with TRBJ1-1; D is unclear. The V end was cut by 6 bases, the J end by 5 bases, with 7 bases between. The CDR3 length is 11 residues. The CDR3 nucleotides are TGTGCCAGCAGGCCCCGGACTGAAGCTTTCTTT. Amino acid sequence: CASRPRTEAFF.

V gene TRBV9 combines with J gene TRBJ1-2, with D uncertain. CDR3 length: 14 residues. Trimming took 2 bases from V and 4 from J, leaving 12 bases between them. The V gene's germline CDR1 is SGDLS and CDR2 YYNGEE. This CDR3 is CASSVGSGSYGYTF. The CDR3 DNA sequence: TGTGCCAGCAGCGTCGGGTCCGGGAGCTATGGCTACACCTTC. The full variable domain, in which reference TRBV9 and TRBJ1-2 provide the parts outside the CDR3, is DSGVTQTPKHLITATGQRVTLRCSPRSGDLSVYWYQQSLDQGLQFLIQYYNGEERAKGNILERFSAQQFPDLHSELNLSSLELGDSALYFCASSVGSGSYGYTFGSGTRLTVV.

This clone turned up a few times. The rearrangement joins TRBV5-1 to TRBJ1-4; 10 positions agree with TRBD1. The V and J ends lost 4 bases and 1 base, in that order; junction bases with no gene match: 10. This CDR3 is 18 amino acids long. In germline, CDR1 is SGHRS, CDR2 YFSETQ. CDR3 DNA: TGCGCCAGCAGCCCCGGGACAGGGGTTCGAAGAACTAATGAAAAACTGTTTTTT. It is translated as CASSPGTGVRRTNEKLFF.

CDR3 nucleotide sequence: TGCGCCAGCAGTCCCCGAAGGGGCTCCTACGAGCAGTACTTC. Translating gives CASSPRRGSYEQYF. The rearrangement uses TRBV10-1 and TRBJ2-7; tentatively, D is TRBD1 (5 bases). The CDR3 is made up of 14 amino acids. CDR1 is WNHNN and CDR2 is SYGVQD in the germline V gene (reference sequence). The V and J ends lost 5 bases and 0 bases respectively, with 11 bases between them.

V and J are TRBV19 and TRBJ1-5; possibly TRBD1 for D (6 bases). The CDR3 sequence is 14 residues long. The germline CDR1 and CDR2 sequences are LNHDA and SQIVND (reference sequence). V dropped 5 bases and J dropped 6 bases, with 14 bases sitting between them. CDR3 protein: CASSWGQGRQPQHF. Here the CDR3 DNA reads TGTGCCAGTAGTTGGGGGCAGGGCCGTCAGCCCCAGCATTTT.

The chain employs TRBV18 and TRBJ2-2; D possibly corresponds to TRBD2 (6 bases). V was shortened by 3 bases and J by 0 bases, with 11 bases between the two germline ends. The germline CDR1 and CDR2 sequences are KGHSH and LQKENI. The CDR3 is 16 amino acids. The CDR3 bases are TGTGCCAGCTCACCTGGGGGGAGGACGAACACCGGGGAGCTGTTTTTT. Residues: CASSPGGRTNTGELFF.

The chain employs TRBV2 and TRBJ1-5, with D possibly matching TRBD1 (5 bases). The V end lost 8 bases, the J end lost 7 bases, and 18 bases lay between the germline ends. CDR3 length: 14 residues. Germline assignment: CDR1 SNHLY and CDR2 FYNNEI. The CDR3 loop reads CASHVRARGQPQHF. The CDR3 region has the DNA TGTGCCAGCCATGTCAGGGCGCGGGGACAGCCCCAGCATTTT. The whole variable domain, filled in from reference TRBV2 and TRBJ1-5, reads EPEVTQTPSHQVTQMGQEVILRCVPISNHLYFYWYRQILGQKVEFLVSFYNNEISEKSEIFDDQFSVERPDGSNFTLKIRSTKLEDSAMYFCASHVRARGQPQHFGDGTRLSIL.

The rearrangement joins TRBV5-1 to TRBJ1-1; TRBD1 aligns across 8 bases. Germline V gene sequence: CDR1 SGHRS, CDR2 YFSETQ. This CDR3 has 16 amino acids. Trimming removed 5 bases from V and 0 bases from J; junction bases left unmatched: 9. DNA of the CDR3: TGCGCCAGCAGACCCTCACAGGGGGTCCTGAACACTGAAGCTTTCTTT. Its translation: CASRPSQGVLNTEAFF.

The genes are TRBV3-1 (or the pseudogene TRBV3-2) and TRBJ2-1; a possible D gene is TRBD2 (6 bases). The V gene's germline CDR1 is LGHDT and CDR2 YNNKEL (reference sequence). V was shortened by 6 bases and J by 7 bases, with 13 bases between the two germline ends. This CDR3 spans 13 amino acids. The CDR3 region is CASSQMGLNEQFF. Here the CDR3 DNA reads TGTGCCAGCAGTCAGATGGGACTTAATGAGCAGTTCTTC.

This clone was recorded only once. The chain carries TRBV6-5 and TRBJ2-2; 7 positions match TRBD2. CDR3 length equals 15 residues. Germline-derived CDR1 and CDR2 are MNHEY and SVGAGI. The V segment lost 2 bases and the J segment 6 bases; nucleotides outside the gene matches: 6. As DNA, the CDR3 is TGTGCCAGCAGTTACGGAGGCGGGAGCTCCGGGGAGCTGTTTTTT. Translating it yields CASSYGGGSSGELFF.

The chain joins TRBV19 to TRBJ1-2, with 9 bases that match TRBD1. The CDR3 has 13 residues. V shed 3 bases, J shed 8 bases, and the junction held 4 bases outside the gene matches. Germline CDR1 is LNHDA and CDR2 is SQIVND (reference sequence). Here the CDR3 reads CASSMGQGYGYTF. The CDR3 DNA is TGTGCCAGTAGTATGGGACAGGGATACGGCTACACCTTC.

The rearrangement links TRBV5-1 to TRBJ1-2, with D perhaps matching TRBD1 (5 bases). This CDR3 comprises 16 residues. The germline V gene encodes CDR1 SGHRS and CDR2 YFSETQ. The V and J ends lost 1 base and 2 bases respectively, with 15 bases between them. The CDR3 region has the DNA TGCGCCAGCAGCTTGCTATCAGGGCCAACCAACTATGGCTACACCTTC. This encodes CASSLLSGPTNYGYTF. Filled out from reference TRBV5-1 and TRBJ1-2, the complete variable domain reads KAGVTQTPRYLIKTRGQQVTLSCSPISGHRSVSWYQQTPGQGLQFLFEYFSETQRNKGNFPGRFSGRQFSNSRSEMNVSTLELGDSALYLCASSLLSGPTNYGYTFGSGTRLTVV.

The genes are TRBV6-5 and TRBJ2-5; tentatively, D is TRBD1 (5 bases). The CDR3 sequence is 11 residues long. V gave up 6 bases and J gave up 5 bases, with 7 bases separating them. Germline V gives CDR1 MNHEY, CDR2 SVGAGI. The CDR3 bases are TGTGCCAGCAGAGGGGCGGAGACCCAGTACTTC. Encoded protein: CASRGAETQYF.

The chain combines TRBV5-8 with TRBJ2-7; TRBD1 aligns across 7 bases. The CDR3 runs to 15 residues. CDR1 is SGHTS and CDR2 is YDEGEE in the germline V gene. With V trimmed by 3 bases and J by 2 bases, 8 bases remained unmatched. CDR3 nucleotides: TGTGCCAGCAGCTATCCCGGGACAGCTCCCTACGAGCAGTACTTC. Its translation is CASSYPGTAPYEQYF.

The chain combines TRBV18 with TRBJ2-7; TRBD2 aligns across 10 bases. V trimming: 6 bases; J trimming: 3 bases; junction bases outside the gene matches: 17. The CDR3 consists of 18 residues. Germline-derived CDR1 and CDR2 are KGHSH and LQKENI. The CDR3: CASSSIAGGDHNHYEQYF. CDR3 DNA sequence: TGTGCCAGCTCCTCTATAGCGGGGGGTGATCATAACCACTACGAGCAGTACTTC.

The chain is built from TRBV6-5 and TRBJ2-2; TRBD2 matches at 10 bases. J lost 3 bases, V lost 4 bases, and 2 bases had no gene match. The CDR3 has 15 residues. Germline lookup yields CDR1 MNHEY and CDR2 SVGAGI. CDR3 sequence reads: CASSWSGGDTGELFF. The DNA of the CDR3 is TGTGCCAGCAGTTGGAGCGGGGGGGACACCGGGGAGCTGTTTTTT.

The genes are TRBV10-3 and TRBJ1-2; 8 positions agree with TRBD1. The CDR3 contains 13 residues. Per the germline V gene, CDR1 is ENHRY and CDR2 is SYGVKD. The J segment lost 2 bases and the V segment lost 8 bases, leaving 4 bases of the junction unmatched. CDR3 amino acids: CAISRTGNYGYTF. The CDR3 DNA reads as TGTGCCATCTCTCGGACAGGGAACTATGGCTACACCTTC.

The rearrangement uses TRBV3-1 (or the pseudogene TRBV3-2) and TRBJ2-5; 12 nucleotides match TRBD2. The V gene end was trimmed by 5 bases and the J gene end by 5 bases; junction bases not matched to a gene: 6. Germline V CDR1 and CDR2: LGHDT, YNNKEL (reference sequence). The CDR3 totals 15 residues. The CDR3 reads CASSSSGGARETQYF. In DNA, the CDR3 is TGTGCCAGCAGCTCTAGCGGGGGGGCCCGGGAGACCCAGTACTTC.

The gene calls are TRBV7-9 and TRBJ2-7; tentatively, D is TRBD1 (6 bases). The CDR3 loop spans 14 amino acids. In germline, CDR1 is SEHNR, CDR2 FQNEAQ (reference sequence). Trimming took 1 base from V and 2 from J, leaving 9 bases between them. The chain's CDR3 is CASSLGGPTYEQYF. The CDR3 DNA reads as TGTGCCAGCAGCTTAGGGGGGCCTACCTACGAGCAGTACTTC.

The chain is built from TRBV6-5 and TRBJ2-7; 7 bases are a match to TRBD2. V shed 5 bases, J shed 0 bases, and the junction held 7 bases outside the gene matches. CDR1 MNHEY and CDR2 SVGAGI come from the germline V gene. CDR3 length: 15 residues. The CDR3 is CASSKPSGSSYEQYF. CDR3 bases: TGTGCCAGCAGTAAACCTAGCGGAAGCTCCTACGAGCAGTACTTC.

On this clone itself: This sample includes further DNA sequences coding for the same CDR3. This chain joins TRBV18 and TRBJ2-7; weak D call: TRBD2 (5 bases). Per germline, CDR1 KGHSH and CDR2 LQKENI. The V and J ends lost 3 bases and 2 bases respectively, with 8 bases between them. The CDR3 consists of 13 residues. CDR3 sequence reads: CASSPTGTYEQYF. The CDR3 nucleotides are TGTGCCAGCTCACCGACGGGGACCTACGAGCAGTACTTC.

J is TRBJ1-1 and V is TRBV24-1; 7 positions match TRBD1. After removal of 5 bases from V and 1 base from J, the junction contained 6 bases not matched to a gene. Germline V gene sequence: CDR1 KGHDR, CDR2 SFDVKD. The CDR3 covers 15 residues. This CDR3 is CATSGGQKTNTEAFF. Written as DNA, the CDR3 is TGTGCCACCAGTGGGGGACAGAAAACGAACACTGAAGCTTTCTTT.